The clone carrying this T cell receptor (beta chain) came up a few times. Its antigen is currently unknown. This CDR3 comprises 13 residues. Trimming stripped 0 bases from V and 3 bases from J, with 7 bases between. Germline loops: CDR1 SGHRS, CDR2 YFSETQ. The donors, all healthy, were Caucasians living in Russia, aged 6 to 90. This entry is derived from a study of blood T cells in healthy people across ages. Study observations and caveats: Naive CD4+ cell counts and diversity both ran higher in long-lived than in aged donors.

It was with a sample-barcoded 5' primer and a J-beta primer mix that a second PCR of about 7 to 12 cycles was run. A template-switch adaptor with 12 random nucleotides tagged each cDNA molecule. TCRdb re-called the 5' RACE reads through MiXCR, storing one row per CDR3 protein. The sample has roughly 2 million distinct CDR3 sequences; roughly 52% are singletons. Sequencing input: blood. This receptor was identified in a woman in her 40s in good health. This chain uses TRBV5-1 with TRBJ2-7; D is ambiguous. The CDR3 nucleotides are TGCGCCAGCAGCTTGGAATCCGTCTACGAGCAGTACTTC. This codes for CASSLESVYEQYF.